This T cell receptor (beta chain) is drawn from a study of response to subunit inactivated influenza vaccine. Regarding the study as a whole: Authors suggested that a seasonal influenza vaccination recruits few new T cells each time.

Via MiXCR, TCRdb re-called the RT-PCR reads, giving one row per CDR3 protein. The sample records about 650,000 distinct CDR3 sequences, around 13% being singletons. The germline CDR1 and CDR2 sequences are LNHDA and SQIVND (reference sequence). Trimming left V 10 bases short and J 3 bases short, with 7 bases between. The CDR3 has 11 residues. A note on this clonotype: What it binds is unknown.

This sequence joins TRBV19 and TRBJ2-1; D is uncertain. The sequences come from PBMCs from blood, collected about 14 days before vaccination. This receptor was obtained from a man between 50 and 59 years old who received an inactivated influenza vaccine. This CDR3 reads CATSNYNEQFF. The DNA for the CDR3 is TGTGCCACCAGTAACTACAATGAGCAGTTCTTC.